The rows below give T cell receptor beta chains drawn from one sample of a study of blood T cell repertoires in COVID-19. The data were produced by immunoSEQ multiplex PCR, yet TCRdb's version contains in-frame clones alone and is incomplete. The table has some 450,000 clones, about 91% seen once; the top ten hold around an eighth. Specimen: peripheral blood. These receptors were collected from a woman between 50 and 59 years old with COVID-19, enrolled during active disease. CDR3s include the opening cysteine and the closing phenylalanine or tryptophan. Each record gives: J gene, clone size, D gene, V gene, CDR3 protein, CDR3 DNA. The D gene is left open where the match is weak. Not every row has a clone size; where given, it reads once, few, many or a size class.

TRBJ2-3 | - | TRBD2 | TRBV28 | CASSLGGVSDTQYF | TGTGCCAGCAGTTTAGGGGGGGTTTCGGATACGCAGTATTTT
TRBJ2-2 | few | TRBD1 | TRBV2 | CASSPDRGNTGELFF | TGTGCCAGCAGTCCCGACAGGGGGAACACCGGGGAGCTGTTTTTT
TRBJ1-5 | - | - | TRBV24-1 | CATSDQDSRQPQHF | TGTGCCACCAGTGATCAGGACAGCCGCCAGCCCCAGCATTTT
TRBJ1-1 | - | TRBD1 | TRBV11-2 | CASSLRQGNTEAFF | TGTGCCAGCAGCTTACGACAGGGGAACACTGAAGCTTTCTTT
TRBJ1-2 | - | - | TRBV5-5 | CASSLAGLNYGYTF | TGTGCCAGCAGCTTGGCGGGACTAAACTATGGCTACACCTTC
TRBJ1-6 | - | - | TRBV5-5 | CASSLALANSPLHF | TGTGCCAGCAGCTTGGCCTTAGCTAATTCACCCCTCCACTTT
TRBJ2-3 | - | - | TRBV29-1 | CSVGTGGGTFSDTQYF | TGCAGCGTTGGGACAGGCGGGGGGACCTTTTCAGATACGCAGTATTTT
TRBJ2-4 | once | - | TRBV20-1 | CSGGGINIQYF | TGCAGTGGAGGGGGTATAAACATTCAGTACTTC
TRBJ2-3 | once | - | TRBV11-3 | CASSLDGSTTDTQYF | TGTGCCAGCAGCTTAGATGGTAGTACCACAGATACGCAGTATTTT
TRBJ2-7 | - | - | TRBV21-1 | CASSIPGGLRYEQYF | TGTGCCAGCAGCATCCCGGGGGGGCTTCGGTACGAGCAGTACTTC
TRBJ2-3 | - | - | TRBV5-1 | CASSLYRGSTDTQYF | TGCGCCAGCAGCTTATATCGAGGTAGCACAGATACGCAGTATTTT
TRBJ1-2 | few | - | TRBV6-6 | CASSYGVSRHGYTF | TGTGCCAGCAGTTATGGAGTCTCCCGGCATGGCTACACCTTC
TRBJ1-1 | few | TRBD1 | TRBV25-1 | CASRDRTNTEAFF | TGTGCCAGCAGGGACAGGACGAACACTGAAGCTTTCTTT
TRBJ1-3 | - | - | TRBV1 | CTSSQIGTAQPFLSSGNTIYF | TGCACCAGCAGCCAGATCGGGACAGCCCAACCATTCCTTAGCTCTGGAAACACCATATATTTT
TRBJ2-5 | - | TRBD1 | TRBV30 | CAWSPTGAETQYF | TGTGCCTGGAGTCCGACAGGGGCGGAGACCCAGTACTTC
TRBJ2-7 | - | - | TRBV7-7 | CASSLRAGESYEQYF | TGTGCCAGCAGCTTAAGGGCGGGCGAGTCCTACGAGCAGTACTTC
TRBJ1-5 | - | TRBD1 | TRBV19 | CASSMTGLHSNQPQHF | TGTGCCAGTAGTATGACAGGGCTCCATAGCAATCAGCCCCAGCATTTT
TRBJ1-6 | - | TRBD1 | TRBV4-1 | CASRGQGYSPLHF | TGCGCCAGCAGAGGACAGGGTTATTCACCCCTCCACTTT
TRBJ1-5 | - | - | TRBV19 | CASSQTPWQRAGGNQPQHF | TGTGCCAGTAGTCAGACCCCCTGGCAGAGGGCAGGGGGCAATCAGCCCCAGCATTTT
TRBJ1-2 | once | TRBD1 | TRBV5-1 | CASSRDSIGYGYTF | TGCGCCAGCAGTCGGGACAGTATCGGCTATGGCTACACCTTC
TRBJ2-1 | few | - | TRBV10-1 | CASSETMDEQFF | TGCGCCAGCAGTGAGACTATGGATGAGCAGTTCTTC
TRBJ2-7 | - | TRBD1 | TRBV29-1 | CSGGQNYEQYF | TGCAGCGGGGGACAGAACTACGAGCAGTACTTC
TRBJ2-4 | - | - | TRBV11-2 | CASSFVGQIHLAKNIQYF | TGTGCCAGCAGCTTTGTCGGACAAATACATCTAGCCAAAAACATTCAGTACTTC
TRBJ1-2 | - | - | TRBV7-2 | CASKQSYGYTF | TGTGCCAGCAAACAGAGTTATGGCTACACCTTC
TRBJ1-3 | - | TRBD1 | TRBV9 | CASSEIDRDPNAIYF | TGTGCCAGCAGCGAGATCGACAGGGACCCCAACGCCATATATTTT
TRBJ1-1 | - | - | TRBV19 | CASSPTGGTAEAFF | TGTGCCAGTAGCCCAACGGGGGGAACAGCTGAAGCTTTCTTT
TRBJ2-7 | - | - | TRBV27 | CASSPLKGKSIHEQYF | TGTGCCAGCAGTCCTCTAAAGGGGAAGAGTATCCACGAGCAGTACTTC
TRBJ2-3 | - | - | TRBV3-1/TRBV3-2 | CASSFMPGLHTDTQYF | TGTGCCAGCAGTTTTATGCCGGGACTTCACACAGATACGCAGTATTTT
TRBJ1-4 | - | - | TRBV27 | CASSLSYTGEKLFF | TGTGCCAGCAGTTTATCCTATACCGGGGAAAAACTGTTTTTT
TRBJ1-1 | - | TRBD1 | TRBV19 | CASSIDLTGGHTEAFF | TGTGCCAGTAGTATAGATCTGACAGGGGGACACACTGAAGCTTTCTTT
TRBJ1-5 | once | - | TRBV4-1 | CASSWKGDQPQHF | TGCGCCAGCAGCTGGAAGGGGGATCAGCCCCAGCATTTT
TRBJ1-2 | once | - | TRBV12-3/TRBV12-4 | CASSPTGMGGYTF | TGTGCCAGCAGTCCCACAGGGATGGGTGGCTACACCTTC
TRBJ2-1 | - | - | TRBV7-3 | CASSLGARFGNEQFF | TGTGCCAGCAGCTTAGGGGCTCGTTTCGGGAATGAGCAGTTCTTC
TRBJ2-7 | - | TRBD2 | TRBV5-1 | CASSGTSGASYEQYF | TGCGCCAGCTCCGGGACTAGCGGGGCCTCCTACGAGCAGTACTTC
TRBJ1-1 | - | - | TRBV12-3/TRBV12-4 | CASAESTVGAFF | TGTGCCAGCGCTGAGTCGACAGTAGGAGCTTTCTTT
TRBJ1-2 | - | - | TRBV7-9 | CASSPETGHYGYTF | TGTGCCAGCAGCCCGGAGACAGGCCACTATGGCTACACCTTC
TRBJ2-3 | - | TRBD2 | TRBV5-4 | CASSFPSGGGEGTDTQYF | TGTGCCAGCAGCTTCCCTAGCGGGGGAGGAGAAGGTACAGATACGCAGTATTTT
TRBJ1-1 | once | - | TRBV7-9 | CASSLLGGEAFF | TGTGCCAGCAGCTTATTGGGGGGTGAAGCTTTCTTT
TRBJ2-3 | - | - | TRBV29-1 | CSVEERRLTSPDTQYF | TGCAGCGTTGAAGAGAGGCGACTTACTAGCCCAGATACGCAGTATTTT
TRBJ2-1 | once | TRBD2 | TRBV3-1/TRBV3-2 | CASSQLAGKQFF | TGTGCCAGCAGCCAACTAGCGGGGAAGCAGTTCTTC
TRBJ1-2 | - | - | TRBV27 | CASSPWTSIYGYTF | TGTGCCAGCAGTCCATGGACATCGATCTATGGCTACACCTTC
TRBJ2-1 | - | - | TRBV6-5 | CASSFTRSSYNEQFF | TGTGCCAGCAGTTTTACACGCAGCTCCTACAATGAGCAGTTCTTC
TRBJ1-4 | - | - | TRBV5-6 | CASSLSGNREKLFF | TGTGCCAGCAGCTTATCGGGAAACCGAGAAAAACTGTTTTTT
TRBJ1-4 | - | TRBD1 | TRBV2 | CASGWDRGHGFTNEKLFF | TGTGCCAGCGGGTGGGACAGGGGACACGGATTTACTAATGAAAAACTGTTTTTT
TRBJ2-5 | - | TRBD2 | TRBV12-3/TRBV12-4 | CASSILAEETQYF | TGTGCCAGCAGTATACTAGCGGAAGAGACCCAGTACTTC
TRBJ1-6 | - | - | TRBV12-3/TRBV12-4 | CASSFVNSPLHF | TGTGCCAGCAGTTTCGTTAATTCACCCCTCCACTTT
TRBJ2-1 | once | - | TRBV7-9 | CASSLAGTHNEQFF | TGTGCCAGCAGCTTAGCCGGGACACACAATGAGCAGTTCTTC
TRBJ1-6 | few | - | TRBV5-1 | CASSSGGQNRSPLHF | TGCGCCAGCAGCTCCGGGGGGCAAAACCGGTCACCCCTCCACTTT
TRBJ1-2 | - | - | TRBV18 | CASSPGAGRADGYTF | TGTGCCAGCTCACCAGGGGCAGGGAGGGCCGATGGCTACACCTTC
TRBJ1-5 | - | - | TRBV30 | CAWSYSNQPQHF | TGTGCCTGGAGTTATAGCAATCAGCCCCAGCATTTT
TRBJ1-6 | - | TRBD1 | TRBV6-2/TRBV6-3 | CASSGQGVDSPLHF | TGTGCCAGCAGCGGACAGGGGGTTGATTCACCCCTCCACTTT
TRBJ1-5 | - | - | TRBV19 | CASSRARDNQPQHF | TGTGCCAGTAGTCGGGCCAGGGACAATCAGCCCCAGCATTTT
TRBJ2-7 | - | - | TRBV25-1 | CASASLLSHEQYF | TGTGCCAGCGCGTCGCTCTTATCCCACGAGCAGTACTTC
TRBJ2-3 | - | TRBD2 | TRBV11-2 | CASSPRGGRTDTQYF | TGTGCCAGCAGCCCTCGGGGGGGCCGCACAGATACGCAGTATTTT